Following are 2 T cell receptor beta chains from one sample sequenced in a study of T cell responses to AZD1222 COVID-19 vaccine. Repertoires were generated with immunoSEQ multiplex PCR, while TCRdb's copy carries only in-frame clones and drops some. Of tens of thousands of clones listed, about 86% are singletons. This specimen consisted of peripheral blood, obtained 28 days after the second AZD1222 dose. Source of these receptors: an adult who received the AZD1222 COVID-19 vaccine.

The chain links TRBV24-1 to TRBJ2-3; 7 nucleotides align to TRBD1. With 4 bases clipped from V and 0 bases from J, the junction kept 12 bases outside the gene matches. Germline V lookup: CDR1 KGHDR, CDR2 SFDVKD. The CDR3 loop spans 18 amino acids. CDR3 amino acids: CATSDSWDRAISTDTQYF. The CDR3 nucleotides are TGTGCCACCAGTGACTCTTGGGACAGAGCTATCAGCACAGATACGCAGTATTTT.

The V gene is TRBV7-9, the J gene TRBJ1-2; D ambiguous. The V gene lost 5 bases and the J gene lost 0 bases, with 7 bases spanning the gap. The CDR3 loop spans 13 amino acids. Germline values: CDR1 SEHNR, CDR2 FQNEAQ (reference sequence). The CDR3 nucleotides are TGTGCCAGCAGCCTGTCTGCTAACTATGGCTACACCTTC. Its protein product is CASSLSANYGYTF.